Shown below are 5 T cell receptor beta chains from a single sample sequenced in a study of shared clonotypes between healthy human individuals. Assay used: immunoSEQ multiplex PCR; TCRdb lists only in-frame clones, some missing. The table includes about 2,500,000 clones, more than 90% detected once. The specimen was naive CD4+ T cells sorted from blood. The subset denotes: CD45RA+ positively selected. The receptors were sampled from a man aged 18 to 29 in good health.

This chain connects TRBV7-2 to TRBJ2-2; 7 bases are shared with TRBD1. The CDR3 spans 16 residues. Germline CDR1 is SGHTA and CDR2 is FQGNSA. V was clipped by 3 bases and J by 6 bases; unmatched bases: 10. In nucleotides, the CDR3 is TGTGCCAGCAGCTTGCCGACAGGGATATTCTCCGGGGAGCTGTTTTTT. Translation gives CASSLPTGIFSGELFF.

The chain joins TRBV10-1 to TRBJ2-7; D unresolved. Germline assignment: CDR1 WNHNN and CDR2 SYGVQD (reference sequence). V dropped 3 bases and J dropped 4 bases, with 13 bases sitting between them. The CDR3 is made up of 14 amino acids. The CDR3 protein is CASSDGPEFYEQYF. Here the CDR3 DNA reads TGCGCCAGCAGTGACGGACCGGAATTTTACGAGCAGTACTTC.

The chain combines TRBV5-1 with TRBJ2-1; 9 bases match TRBD1. Germline CDR1 reads SGHRS; CDR2 reads YFSETQ. Unmatched junction bases numbered 6, after V lost 0 bases and J lost 8 bases. The CDR3 runs to 15 residues. CDR3 in amino acids: CASSLGQGVVDEQFF. Here the CDR3 DNA reads TGCGCCAGCAGCTTGGGACAGGGGGTGGTAGATGAGCAGTTCTTC.

This clone was counted once. The chain carries TRBV11-2 and TRBJ2-7, with D perhaps TRBD1 (5 bases). V lost 2 bases and J 5 bases, leaving 19 bases between the germline ends. The CDR3 consists of 16 residues. Germline V gene data show CDR1 as SGHAT and CDR2 as FQNNGV. CDR3 nucleotides: TGTGCCAGCAGCTTAAATTCTGAGGCAGGGCCCCACGAGCAGTACTTC. Translated: CASSLNSEAGPHEQYF.

The rearrangement links TRBV10-3 to TRBJ2-2; tentatively, D is TRBD2 (6 bases). Germline V lookup: CDR1 ENHRY, CDR2 SYGVKD. The CDR3 length is 13 residues. V was pared by 7 bases and J by 3 bases, with 9 bases between. CDR3: CAITGLHTGELFF. In DNA form, the CDR3 reads TGTGCCATCACGGGACTTCACACCGGGGAGCTGTTTTTT.